This entry is about one T cell receptor (beta chain). Data came from immunoSEQ multiplex PCR; TCRdb stores just in-frame clones and leaves some out. The data contain 140,000 to 150,000 clones, over 80% of them singletons. Seattle-derived patients entered the study during active infection and were followed longitudinally. The source of the sample is a study of blood T cell repertoires in COVID-19. Study-wide background: The United States, Italy and Spain were the sources of the acute and convalescent COVID-19 samples. In each case, the material was cDNA or gDNA derived from T cells, B-cell-depleted T cells, or PBMCs.

The clonotype originates from a man younger than 45 with COVID-19, enrolled during active disease. Input material: peripheral blood.

The CDR3 DNA follows: TGTGCCAGCAGTTTACTGGGACAGGGAAGCGGGGAGCTGTTTTTT. This sequence encodes CASSLLGQGSGELFF. This chain joins TRBV28 and TRBJ2-2; the match to TRBD1 covers 9 bases. Per the germline V gene, CDR1 is MDHEN and CDR2 is SYDVKM. Trimming removed 2 bases from V and 7 bases from J; junction bases left unmatched: 5. CDR3 size: 15 residues. The full variable domain, completed using reference TRBV28 and TRBJ2-2, is DVKVTQSSRYLVKRTGEKVFLECVQDMDHENMFWYRQDPGLGLRLIYFSYDVKMKEKGDIPEGYSVSREKKERFSLILESASTNQTSMYLCASSLLGQGSGELFFGEGSRLTVL.